These T cell receptor beta chains were read from a single sample in a study of blood T cell repertoires in COVID-19. Data came from immunoSEQ multiplex PCR; TCRdb stores just in-frame clones and leaves some out. The data contain 210,000 or so clones, approximately 89% of them singletons. The material sequenced was PBMCs or T cells enriched from blood (not recorded which). The receptor set was obtained from a woman aged 25 to 39 who had been exposed to COVID-19. Each CDR3 is given with its conserved first and last residue. A D gene is named only where the DNA matches it firmly. Not all rows give a size; the values are once, few, many and, for expanded clones, a class.

v_call,j_call,d_call,clone_size,cdr3_nt,cdr3_aa
TRBV25-1,TRBJ2-1,-,-,TGTGCCAGCGTAGCCCAGTACAATGAGCAGTTCTTC,CASVAQYNEQFF
TRBV5-1,TRBJ2-5,TRBD2,once,TGCGCCAGCAGCTTGCTGTCCCCGGGGGGGACCCAGAGGTCGGTGACCCAGTACTTC,CASSLLSPGGTQRSVTQYF
TRBV2,TRBJ2-1,-,-,TGTGCCAGCAGTGAGGCAGGGTCATATCAAAGGGAGCAGTTCTTC,CASSEAGSYQREQFF
TRBV5-1,TRBJ2-1,-,-,TGCGCCAGCAGCCCACGACAGTGGTACAATGAGCAGTTCTTC,CASSPRQWYNEQFF
TRBV28,TRBJ2-1,-,-,TGTGCCAGCAGTTTATACACATCCTACAATGAGCAGTTCTTC,CASSLYTSYNEQFF
TRBV18,TRBJ2-7,TRBD2,-,TGTGCCAGCTCACCGGGTACTAGCGGGAGGTATGGCGAGCAGTACTTC,CASSPGTSGRYGEQYF
TRBV15,TRBJ1-4,-,-,TGTGCCACCAGCAGAGATTTCTTTGAAAAACTGTTTTTT,CATSRDFFEKLFF
TRBV6-8,TRBJ2-2,TRBD1,-,TGTGCCAGCAGTTCGGCCGGGACAGGGAACACCGGGGAGCTGTTTTTT,CASSSAGTGNTGELFF
TRBV3-1/TRBV3-2,TRBJ2-7,-,-,TGTGCCAGCAGCCATCCCATTTTCGGGGGAGCTGAGCAGTACTTC,CASSHPIFGGAEQYF
TRBV30,TRBJ2-3,-,-,TGTGCCTGGAGTGTATATCAGGGGTTCACAGATACGCAGTATTTT,CAWSVYQGFTDTQYF
TRBV29-1,TRBJ2-3,TRBD2,once,TGCAGCGTTGGGACTAGCGGGAGCCGAGCAGATACGCAGTATTTT,CSVGTSGSRADTQYF
TRBV29-1,TRBJ1-2,TRBD1,-,TGCAGCGTATTAGGGGGACAGGGCGACTACACCTTC,CSVLGGQGDYTF